One sample yielded the 15 T cell receptor beta chains listed below, sequenced in a study of T cell repertoires in ileal Crohn's disease. TCRdb's table, derived via immunoSEQ multiplex PCR, lists solely in-frame clones and lacks some. There are 11,000 to 15,000 clones in the sample; 84% occur only once, and approximately 6.9% lies in the top ten. Input material: ileal tissue. The origin of the receptors is an adult with Crohn's disease.

V usage is TRBV5-6 and J usage is TRBJ2-1; perhaps TRBD1 as D (5 bases). Germline V gene data show CDR1 as SGHDT and CDR2 as YYEEEE. CDR3 length: 15 amino acids. Trimming removed 0 bases from V and 5 bases from J, with 12 bases in between. The CDR3 DNA reads TGTGCCAGCAGCTTGGCCCTTAGACAGAACAATGAGCAGTTCTTC. This codes for CASSLALRQNNEQFF.

A few counts support this clone. The J gene is TRBJ1-5, the V gene TRBV19, with D possibly TRBD1 on 6 matching bases. Between the trimmed V and J ends, which lost 5 bases and 4 bases, there was a span of 15 bases. The CDR3 length is 15 residues. CDR1 and CDR2 from the germline V gene are LNHDA and SQIVND (reference sequence). CDR3 protein: CASSVYGTLNQPQHF. The CDR3 nucleotides read TGTGCCAGTAGTGTATATGGGACACTTAATCAGCCCCAGCATTTT.

V and J are TRBV9 and TRBJ2-2; D may be TRBD2 (7 bases). The CDR3 is 15 amino acids. CDR1 and CDR2 from the germline V gene are SGDLS and YYNGEE. Trimming shortened V by 4 bases and J by 6 bases, and 16 bases separated the two germline ends. CDR3 sequence reads: CASSPKWEGAGELFF. The CDR3 nucleotides are TGTGCCAGCAGCCCAAAATGGGAGGGGGCCGGGGAGCTGTTTTTT.

V usage is TRBV4-3 and J usage is TRBJ2-2; 9 positions agree with TRBD2. Germline-derived CDR1 and CDR2 are LGHNA and YSLEER. This CDR3 comprises 17 residues. Germline trimming cut 1 base from V and 0 bases from J; bases unmatched to any gene: 3. The CDR3 is CASSQGASGANTGELFF. The CDR3 coding sequence is TGCGCCAGCAGCCAAGGGGCTAGCGGGGCGAACACCGGGGAGCTGTTTTTT.

This rearrangement joins TRBV15 to TRBJ1-4; TRBD1 aligns across 7 bases. Germline loops: CDR1 LNHNV, CDR2 YYDKDF (reference sequence). The CDR3 runs to 15 residues. Trimming at V came to 0 bases and at J to 5 bases, leaving 3 bases not matched to a gene. CDR3: CATSREPRGNEKLFF. The CDR3 DNA sequence: TGTGCCACCAGCAGAGAACCCAGGGGGAATGAAAAACTGTTTTTT.

The chain joins TRBV23-1 to TRBJ1-5, with D tentatively TRBD1 (6 bases). TRBV23-1 is an ORF for which the function is uncertain. The V end lost 4 bases, the J end lost 6 bases, and 7 bases lay between the germline ends. CDR3 length: 12 amino acids. In DNA form, the CDR3 reads TGCGCCAGCAGTCCCAGGGGTCAGCCCCAGCATTTT. It codes for CASSPRGQPQHF.

V and J are TRBV5-6 and TRBJ2-2, with D uncertain. CDR3 length: 13 residues. Germline V gene sequence: CDR1 SGHDT, CDR2 YYEEEE. V was pared by 4 bases and J by 3 bases, with 7 bases between. The CDR3 protein is CASSLRYTGELFF. DNA for the CDR3: TGTGCCAGCAGCCTCAGGTACACCGGGGAGCTGTTTTTT.

The CDR3 sequence is CAISESYLTGNTEAFF. The CDR3 DNA reads as TGTGCCATCAGTGAGTCTTATCTTACAGGGAACACTGAAGCTTTCTTT. The V gene is TRBV10-3, the J gene TRBJ1-1; D may be TRBD1 (5 bases). V dropped 0 bases and J dropped 1 base, with 12 bases sitting between them. Germline V gives CDR1 ENHRY, CDR2 SYGVKD. This CDR3 is 16 amino acids long.

In this sample, this clone turned up a few times. CDR3 sequence: CASSLVAGGRDEQFF. In DNA form, the CDR3 reads TGTGCCAGCAGCTTAGTGGCGGGGGGGCGCGATGAGCAGTTCTTC. V and J are TRBV7-2 and TRBJ2-1; 9 nucleotides match TRBD2. In germline, CDR1 is SGHTA, CDR2 FQGNSA. V shed 1 base, J shed 8 bases, and the junction held 6 bases outside the gene matches. CDR3 length equals 15 residues. Combining the CDR3 with reference TRBV7-2 and TRBJ2-1 gives the whole variable domain GAGVSQSPSNKVTEKGKDVELRCDPISGHTALYWYRQSLGQGLEFLIYFQGNSAPDKSGLPSDRFSAERTGGSVSTLTIQRTQQEDSAVYLCASSLVAGGRDEQFFGPGTRLTVL.

The chain carries TRBV6-4 and TRBJ2-2; D might be TRBD1 (6 bases). The CDR3 contains 17 residues. The V end was cut by 0 bases, the J end by 2 bases, with 13 bases between. CDR1 MRHNA and CDR2 SNTAGT come from the germline V gene. The CDR3 coding sequence is TGTGCCAGCAGTGACTCAGGTCGGACAGATAACACCGGGGAGCTGTTTTTT. It yields the protein CASSDSGRTDNTGELFF.

The chain uses TRBV28 and TRBJ2-5; D is possibly TRBD1 (6 bases). V was pared by 2 bases and J by 2 bases, with 21 bases between. From germline, CDR1 is MDHEN and CDR2 SYDVKM. The CDR3 loop spans 18 amino acids. CDR3 nucleotide sequence: TGTGCCAGCAGTTTAGATATCAGGGCTGGGGGCAAGCAAGAGACCCAGTACTTC. Its translation is CASSLDIRAGGKQETQYF.

The chain joins TRBV4-2 to TRBJ1-4; maybe TRBD1 (6 bases). CDR1 is LGHNA and CDR2 is YNFKEQ in the germline V gene. CDR3 length: 16 amino acids. V lost 6 bases and J 8 bases, leaving 22 bases between the germline ends. The CDR3: CASSLGGAGLEEKLFF. CDR3 bases: TGTGCCAGCAGTCTTGGGGGGGCGGGTCTGGAGGAAAAACTGTTTTTT.

The chain recombines TRBV19 with TRBJ1-1; D is possibly TRBD1 (6 bases). CDR3 size: 13 residues. Trimming took off 8 bases at V and 3 bases at J, with 13 bases between the two ends. Looked up from germline, CDR1 is LNHDA and CDR2 is SQIVND (reference sequence). Here the CDR3 reads CASRRGGDTEAFF. DNA of the CDR3: TGTGCCAGTCGGAGGGGGGGGGACACTGAAGCTTTCTTT.

This rearrangement joins TRBV5-4 to TRBJ1-1, with TRBD1 matching over 8 bases. This CDR3 region has 15 residues. V lost 2 bases to trimming and J lost 1 base; unmatched junction nucleotides: 4. Germline CDR1 reads SGHNT; CDR2 reads YYREEE (reference sequence). The CDR3 is CASSLDRGRNTEAFF. Here the CDR3 DNA reads TGTGCCAGCAGCTTAGACAGGGGAAGGAACACTGAAGCTTTCTTT.

The CDR3 sequence is CAISVLLGREGRYEQYF. CDR3 DNA: TGTGCCATCAGTGTACTCCTTGGGCGGGAGGGTCGGTACGAGCAGTACTTC. The chain joins TRBV10-3 to TRBJ2-7; the match to TRBD2 covers 9 bases. The CDR3 sequence is 17 residues long. V was pared by 4 bases and J by 4 bases, with 14 bases of the junction left unmatched. CDR1 and CDR2 (germline): ENHRY, SYGVKD.